This T cell receptor beta chain was found in a study of cytomegalovirus exposure and HLA in healthy donors. Study observations and caveats: TCR beta V segments were, for the most part, productive about 87% or about 30% of the time in an earlier analysis.

The germline V gene encodes CDR1 LNHDA and CDR2 SQIVND (reference sequence). The ends lost 4 bases at V and 0 bases at J; junction bases unmatched: 4. CDR3 length equals 16 residues. To note about this clone: Its specificity is not known.

PCR amplification relied on 60 Vbeta primers (plus 13 Jbeta primers). Clones were sequenced by immunoSEQ multiplex PCR, and TCRdb holds only the in-frame ones, with some missing. Seen here are under 150,000 clones, around 66% observed once, and the top ten hold over 6.5%. The genes are TRBV19 and TRBJ2-2; 8 nucleotides align to TRBD2. This TCR was recovered from a man aged 18 to 35 in good health and CMV-seropositive. The sequencing input was PBMCs. The CDR3 DNA sequence: TGTGCCAGTAGTAGGGCGGGGGGTCCGAACACCGGGGAGCTGTTTTTT. It codes for CASSRAGGPNTGELFF. Complete variable domain (other parts from reference TRBV19 and TRBJ2-2): DGGITQSPKYLFRKEGQNVTLSCEQNLNHDAMYWYRQDPGQGLRLIYYSQIVNDFQKGDIAEGYSVSREKKESFPLTVTSAQKNPTAFYLCASSRAGGPNTGELFFGEGSRLTVL.